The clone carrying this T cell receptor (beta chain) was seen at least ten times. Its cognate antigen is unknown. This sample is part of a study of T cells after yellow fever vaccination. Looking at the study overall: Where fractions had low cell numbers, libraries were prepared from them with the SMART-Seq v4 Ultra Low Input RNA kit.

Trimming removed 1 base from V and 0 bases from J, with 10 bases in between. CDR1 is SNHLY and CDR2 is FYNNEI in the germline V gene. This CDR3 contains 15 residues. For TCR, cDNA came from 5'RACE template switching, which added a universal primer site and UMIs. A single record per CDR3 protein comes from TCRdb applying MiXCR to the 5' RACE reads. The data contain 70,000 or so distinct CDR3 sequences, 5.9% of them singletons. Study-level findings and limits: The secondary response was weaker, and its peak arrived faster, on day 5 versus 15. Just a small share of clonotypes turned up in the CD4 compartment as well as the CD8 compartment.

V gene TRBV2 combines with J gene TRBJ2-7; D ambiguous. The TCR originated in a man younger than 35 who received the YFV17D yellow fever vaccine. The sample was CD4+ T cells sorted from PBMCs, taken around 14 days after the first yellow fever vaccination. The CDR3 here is CASSEVGWSSYEQYF. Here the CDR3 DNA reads TGTGCCAGCAGTGAAGTGGGCTGGAGCTCCTACGAGCAGTACTTC.